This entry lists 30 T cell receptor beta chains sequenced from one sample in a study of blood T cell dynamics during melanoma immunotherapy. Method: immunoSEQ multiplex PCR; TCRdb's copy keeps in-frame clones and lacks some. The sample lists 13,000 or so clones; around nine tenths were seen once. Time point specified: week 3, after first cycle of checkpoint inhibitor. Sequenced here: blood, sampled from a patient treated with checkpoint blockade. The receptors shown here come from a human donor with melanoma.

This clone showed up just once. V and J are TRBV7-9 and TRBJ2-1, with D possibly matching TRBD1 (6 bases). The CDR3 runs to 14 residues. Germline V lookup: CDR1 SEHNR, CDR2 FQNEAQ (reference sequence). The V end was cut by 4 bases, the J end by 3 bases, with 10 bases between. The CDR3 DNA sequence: TGTGCCAGCAGCTCCCAGGGGATCTACAATGAGCAGTTCTTC. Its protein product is CASSSQGIYNEQFF.

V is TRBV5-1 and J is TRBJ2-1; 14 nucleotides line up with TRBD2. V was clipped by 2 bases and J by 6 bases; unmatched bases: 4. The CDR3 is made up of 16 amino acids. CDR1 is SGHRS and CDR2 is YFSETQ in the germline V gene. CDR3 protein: CASSLIGTSGGNEQFF. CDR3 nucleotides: TGCGCCAGCAGCTTAATCGGGACTAGCGGGGGCAATGAGCAGTTCTTC. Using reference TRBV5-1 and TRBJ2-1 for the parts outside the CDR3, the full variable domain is KAGVTQTPRYLIKTRGQQVTLSCSPISGHRSVSWYQQTPGQGLQFLFEYFSETQRNKGNFPGRFSGRQFSNSRSEMNVSTLELGDSALYLCASSLIGTSGGNEQFFGPGTRLTVL.

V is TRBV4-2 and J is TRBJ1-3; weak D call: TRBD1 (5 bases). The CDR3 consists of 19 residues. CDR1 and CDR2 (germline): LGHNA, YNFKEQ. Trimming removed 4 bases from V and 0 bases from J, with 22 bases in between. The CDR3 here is CASSPNRGGGEFSGNTIYF. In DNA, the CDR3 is TGTGCCAGCAGCCCGAATAGGGGTGGAGGGGAATTCTCTGGAAACACCATATATTTT.

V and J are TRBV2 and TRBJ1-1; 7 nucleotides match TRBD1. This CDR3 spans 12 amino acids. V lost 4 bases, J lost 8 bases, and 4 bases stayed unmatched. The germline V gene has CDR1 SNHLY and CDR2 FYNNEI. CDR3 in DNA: TGTGCCAGCAGTGGACAGGGAAAGGAAGCTTTCTTT. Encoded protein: CASSGQGKEAFF.

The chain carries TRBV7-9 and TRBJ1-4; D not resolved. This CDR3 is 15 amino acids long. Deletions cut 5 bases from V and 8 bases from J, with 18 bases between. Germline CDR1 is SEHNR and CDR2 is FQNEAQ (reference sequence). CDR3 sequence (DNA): TGTGCCAGCAGCCCGAAACAACGCCTCGGGGAAAAACTGTTTTTT. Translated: CASSPKQRLGEKLFF.

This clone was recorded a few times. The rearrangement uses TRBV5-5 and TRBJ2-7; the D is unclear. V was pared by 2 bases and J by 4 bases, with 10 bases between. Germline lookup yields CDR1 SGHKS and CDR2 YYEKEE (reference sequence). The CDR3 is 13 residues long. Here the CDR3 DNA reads TGTGCCAGCAGCTTCGCGGTCGGGTACGAGCAGTACTTC. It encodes CASSFAVGYEQYF.

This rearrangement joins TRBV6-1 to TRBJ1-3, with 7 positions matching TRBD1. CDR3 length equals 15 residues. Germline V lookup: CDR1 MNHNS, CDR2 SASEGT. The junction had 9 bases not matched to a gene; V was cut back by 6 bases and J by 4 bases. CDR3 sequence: CASRGTVAGGNTIYF. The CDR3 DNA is TGTGCCAGCAGAGGGACAGTCGCAGGGGGAAACACCATATATTTT.

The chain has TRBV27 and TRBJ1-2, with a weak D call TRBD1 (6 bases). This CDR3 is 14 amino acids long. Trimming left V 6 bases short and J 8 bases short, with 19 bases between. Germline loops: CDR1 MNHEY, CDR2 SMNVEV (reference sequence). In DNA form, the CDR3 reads TGTGCCAGCAGATTCGGGGGGGCTATATTGGGCTACACCTTC. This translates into CASRFGGAILGYTF.

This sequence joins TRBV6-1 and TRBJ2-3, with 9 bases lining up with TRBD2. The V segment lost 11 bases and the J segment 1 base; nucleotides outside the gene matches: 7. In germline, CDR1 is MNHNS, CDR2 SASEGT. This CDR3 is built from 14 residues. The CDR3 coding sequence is TGTGCCGGCGCTAGGACTAGCGGCACAGATACGCAGTATTTT. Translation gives CAGARTSGTDTQYF.

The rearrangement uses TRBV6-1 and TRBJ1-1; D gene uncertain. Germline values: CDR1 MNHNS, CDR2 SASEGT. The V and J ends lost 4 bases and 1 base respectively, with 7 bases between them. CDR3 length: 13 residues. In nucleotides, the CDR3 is TGTGCCAGCAGTGGGGTTTGGAACACTGAAGCTTTCTTT. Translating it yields CASSGVWNTEAFF.

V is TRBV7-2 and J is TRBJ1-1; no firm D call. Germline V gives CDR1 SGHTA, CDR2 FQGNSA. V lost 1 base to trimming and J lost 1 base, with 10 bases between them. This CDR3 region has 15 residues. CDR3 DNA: TGTGCCAGCAGCTTAGGACCGGGGTCGAACACTGAAGCTTTCTTT. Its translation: CASSLGPGSNTEAFF.

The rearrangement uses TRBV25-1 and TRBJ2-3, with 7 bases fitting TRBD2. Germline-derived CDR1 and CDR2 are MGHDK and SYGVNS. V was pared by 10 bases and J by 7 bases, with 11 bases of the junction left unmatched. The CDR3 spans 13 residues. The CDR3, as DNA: TGTGCCATCAAGTGGCGGGGGTACAATACGCAGTATTTT. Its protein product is CAIKWRGYNTQYF.

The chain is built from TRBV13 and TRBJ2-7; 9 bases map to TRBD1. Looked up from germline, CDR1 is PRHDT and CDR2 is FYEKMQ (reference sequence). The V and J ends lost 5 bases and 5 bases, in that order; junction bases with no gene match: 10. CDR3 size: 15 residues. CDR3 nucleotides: TGTGCCAGCAGCACAAAACAGGGGGCGTTCGACGAGCAGTACTTC. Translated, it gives CASSTKQGAFDEQYF.

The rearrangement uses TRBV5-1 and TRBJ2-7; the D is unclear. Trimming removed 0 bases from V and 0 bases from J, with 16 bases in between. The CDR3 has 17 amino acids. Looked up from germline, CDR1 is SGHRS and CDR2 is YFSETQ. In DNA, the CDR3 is TGCGCCAGCAGCTTGGCCGGCGGCAGCAAGAGCTCCTACGAGCAGTACTTC. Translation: CASSLAGGSKSSYEQYF.

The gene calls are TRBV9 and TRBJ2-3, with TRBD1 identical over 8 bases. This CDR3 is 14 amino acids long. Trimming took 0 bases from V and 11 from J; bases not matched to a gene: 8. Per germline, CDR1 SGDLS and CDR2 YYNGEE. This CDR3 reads CASSVAPDRVRQYF. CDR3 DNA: TGTGCCAGCAGCGTAGCCCCGGACAGGGTAAGGCAGTATTTT.

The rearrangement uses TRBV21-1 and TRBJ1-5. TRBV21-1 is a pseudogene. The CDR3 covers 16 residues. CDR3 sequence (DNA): TGTGCCAGCAGCCCGAGAGGGTGGGTGGGCAATCAGCCCCAGCATTTT. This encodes CASSPRGWVGNQPQHF.

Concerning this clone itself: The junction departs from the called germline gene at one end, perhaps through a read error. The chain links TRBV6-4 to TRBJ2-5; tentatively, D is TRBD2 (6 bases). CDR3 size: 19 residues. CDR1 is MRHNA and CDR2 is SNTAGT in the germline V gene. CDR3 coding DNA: TGTGCCAGCAGGGACTCGGGCCTAGCGCGCGCCTCTCTACAAGAGACCCAGTACTTC. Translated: CASRDSGLARASLQETQYF.

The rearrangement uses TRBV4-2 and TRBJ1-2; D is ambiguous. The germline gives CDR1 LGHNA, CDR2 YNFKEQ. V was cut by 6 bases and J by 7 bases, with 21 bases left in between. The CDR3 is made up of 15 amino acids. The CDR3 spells CASSPRRWSESGYTF. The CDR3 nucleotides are TGTGCCAGCAGTCCAAGAAGATGGTCGGAGAGTGGCTACACCTTC.

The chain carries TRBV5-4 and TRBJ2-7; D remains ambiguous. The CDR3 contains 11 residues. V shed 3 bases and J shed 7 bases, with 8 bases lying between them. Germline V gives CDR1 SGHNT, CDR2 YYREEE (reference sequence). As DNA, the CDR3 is TGTGCCAGCAGCTCGCATTCGGAGCAGTACTTC. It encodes CASSSHSEQYF.

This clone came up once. In DNA form, the CDR3 reads TGCGCCAGCAGCCCCATGAATAGCGGGACGATTCACGAGCAGTACTTC. As protein: CASSPMNSGTIHEQYF. The V call is TRBV5-1, the J call TRBJ2-7; 8 nucleotides match TRBD2. Germline V gene lookup returns CDR1 SGHRS and CDR2 YFSETQ. V dropped 4 bases and J dropped 5; count of bases not matched to a gene: 14. The CDR3 length is 16 residues. The complete variable domain, with remaining parts taken from reference TRBV5-1 and TRBJ2-7, reads KAGVTQTPRYLIKTRGQQVTLSCSPISGHRSVSWYQQTPGQGLQFLFEYFSETQRNKGNFPGRFSGRQFSNSRSEMNVSTLELGDSALYLCASSPMNSGTIHEQYFGPGTRLTVT.

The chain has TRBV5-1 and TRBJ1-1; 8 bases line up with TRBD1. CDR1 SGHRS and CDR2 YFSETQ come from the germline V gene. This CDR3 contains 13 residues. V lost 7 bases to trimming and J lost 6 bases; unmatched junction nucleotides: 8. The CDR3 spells CASRQGQGPEAFF. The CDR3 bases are TGCGCCAGCCGACAAGGACAGGGCCCTGAAGCTTTCTTT.

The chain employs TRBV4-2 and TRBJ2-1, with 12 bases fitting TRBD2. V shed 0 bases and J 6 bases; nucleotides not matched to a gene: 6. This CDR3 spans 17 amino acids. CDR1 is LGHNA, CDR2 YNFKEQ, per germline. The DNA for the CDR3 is TGTGCCAGCAGCCAAGATGGGAGGACTAGCGGGGCCAATGAGCAGTTCTTC. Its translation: CASSQDGRTSGANEQFF.

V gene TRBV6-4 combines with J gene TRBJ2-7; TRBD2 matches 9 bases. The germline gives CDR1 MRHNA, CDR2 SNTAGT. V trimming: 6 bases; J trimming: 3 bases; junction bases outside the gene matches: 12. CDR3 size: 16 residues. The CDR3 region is CASRTGGGGIFYEQYF. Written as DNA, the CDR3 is TGTGCCAGCAGAACGGGCGGGGGGGGGATTTTCTACGAGCAGTACTTC.

CDR3 sequence reads: CASSLSYSNQPQHF. The CDR3 bases are TGTGCCAGCAGCTTAAGTTATAGCAATCAGCCCCAGCATTTT. The chain recombines TRBV7-8 with TRBJ1-5; no reliable D call. V lost 2 bases to trimming and J lost 0 bases, with 5 bases between them. The CDR3 is made up of 14 amino acids. Germline assignment: CDR1 SGHVS and CDR2 FQNEAQ.

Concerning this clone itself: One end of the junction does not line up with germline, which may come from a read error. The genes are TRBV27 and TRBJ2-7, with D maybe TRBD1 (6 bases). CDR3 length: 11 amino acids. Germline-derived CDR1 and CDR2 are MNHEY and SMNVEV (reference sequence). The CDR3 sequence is CASSLRTAPRF. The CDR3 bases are TGTGCCAGCAGTTTAAGGACAGCCCCTCGCTTC.

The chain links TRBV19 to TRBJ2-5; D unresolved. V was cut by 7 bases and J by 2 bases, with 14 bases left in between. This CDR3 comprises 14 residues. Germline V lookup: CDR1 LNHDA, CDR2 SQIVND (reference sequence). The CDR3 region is CASTAVGGQETQYF. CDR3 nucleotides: TGTGCCAGTACCGCCGTCGGCGGACAAGAGACCCAGTACTTC.

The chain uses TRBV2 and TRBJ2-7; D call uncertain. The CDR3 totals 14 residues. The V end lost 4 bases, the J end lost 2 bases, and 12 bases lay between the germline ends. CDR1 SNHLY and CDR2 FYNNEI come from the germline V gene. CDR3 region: CASSAWTETYEQYF. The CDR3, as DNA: TGTGCCAGCAGTGCGTGGACGGAGACCTACGAGCAGTACTTC.

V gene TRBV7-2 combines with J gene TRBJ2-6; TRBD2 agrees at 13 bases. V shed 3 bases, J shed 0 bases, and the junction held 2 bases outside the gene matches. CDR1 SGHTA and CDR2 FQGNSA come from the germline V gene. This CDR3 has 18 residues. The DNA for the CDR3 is TGTGCCAGCAGCTTGGGACTAGCGGGACCCTCTGGGGCCAACGTCCTGACTTTC. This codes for CASSLGLAGPSGANVLTF.

The CDR3 nucleotides are TGTGCCTGGAGTGCCTCTGGGGCCAACGTCCTGACTTTC. Its translation: CAWSASGANVLTF. The chain couples TRBV30 to TRBJ2-6; D gene ambiguous. This CDR3 spans 13 amino acids. The V end was cut by 1 base, the J end by 0 bases, with 1 base between. Germline values: CDR1 GTSNPN, CDR2 SVGIG (reference sequence).

The CDR3 DNA is TGTGCCAGCAGCGCCCACGAGGGGGACACTAGCACAGATACGCAGTATTTT. Residues: CASSAHEGDTSTDTQYF. This chain joins TRBV9 and TRBJ2-3, with D perhaps matching TRBD1 (6 bases). The V gene's germline CDR1 is SGDLS and CDR2 YYNGEE. This CDR3 has 17 residues. V gave up 3 bases and J gave up 0 bases, with 17 bases separating them.